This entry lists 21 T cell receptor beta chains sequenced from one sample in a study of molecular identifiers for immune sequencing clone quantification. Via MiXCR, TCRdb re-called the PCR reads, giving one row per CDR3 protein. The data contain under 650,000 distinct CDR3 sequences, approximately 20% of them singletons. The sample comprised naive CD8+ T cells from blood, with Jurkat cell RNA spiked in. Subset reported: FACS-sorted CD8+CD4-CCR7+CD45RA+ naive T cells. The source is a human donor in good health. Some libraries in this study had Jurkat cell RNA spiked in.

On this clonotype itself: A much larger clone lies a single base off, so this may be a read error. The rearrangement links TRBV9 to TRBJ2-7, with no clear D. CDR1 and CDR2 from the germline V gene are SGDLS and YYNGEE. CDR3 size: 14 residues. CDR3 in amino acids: CAGSVDEEPYEQYF. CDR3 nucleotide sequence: TGTGCCGGCAGCGTAGACGAGGAGCCCTACGAGCAGTACTTC.

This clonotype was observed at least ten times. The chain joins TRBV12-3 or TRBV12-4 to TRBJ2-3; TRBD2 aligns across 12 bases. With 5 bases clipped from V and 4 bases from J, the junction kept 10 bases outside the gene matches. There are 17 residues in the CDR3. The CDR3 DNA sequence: TGTGCCAGCAGTCCCCGTGTGACTAGCGGGAGTGCAGATACGCAGTATTTT. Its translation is CASSPRVTSGSADTQYF.

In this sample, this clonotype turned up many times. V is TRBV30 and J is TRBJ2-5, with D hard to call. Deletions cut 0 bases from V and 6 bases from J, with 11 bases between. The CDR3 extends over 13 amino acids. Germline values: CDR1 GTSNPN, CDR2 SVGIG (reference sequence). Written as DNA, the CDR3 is TGTGCCTGGAGTGTTCACAGCCAGCAGACCCAGTACTTC. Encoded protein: CAWSVHSQQTQYF.

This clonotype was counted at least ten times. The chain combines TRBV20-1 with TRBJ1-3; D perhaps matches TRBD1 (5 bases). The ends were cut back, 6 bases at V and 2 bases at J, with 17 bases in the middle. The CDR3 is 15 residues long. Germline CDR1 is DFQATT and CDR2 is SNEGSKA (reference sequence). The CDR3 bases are TGCAGTGCAGGGACCTCTCGAGGCGCTGGAAACACCATATATTTT. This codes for CSAGTSRGAGNTIYF.

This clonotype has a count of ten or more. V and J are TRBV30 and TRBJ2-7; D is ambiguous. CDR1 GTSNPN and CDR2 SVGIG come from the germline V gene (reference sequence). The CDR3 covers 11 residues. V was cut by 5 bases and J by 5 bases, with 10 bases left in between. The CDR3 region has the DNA TGTGCCTGGGGCCCATTTGACGAGCAGTACTTC. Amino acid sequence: CAWGPFDEQYF. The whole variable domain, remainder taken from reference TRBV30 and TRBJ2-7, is SQTIHQWPATLVQPVGSPLSLECTVEGTSNPNLYWYRQAAGRGLQLLFYSVGIGQISSEVPQNLSASRPQDRQFILSSKKLLLSDSGFYLCAWGPFDEQYFGPGTRLTVT.

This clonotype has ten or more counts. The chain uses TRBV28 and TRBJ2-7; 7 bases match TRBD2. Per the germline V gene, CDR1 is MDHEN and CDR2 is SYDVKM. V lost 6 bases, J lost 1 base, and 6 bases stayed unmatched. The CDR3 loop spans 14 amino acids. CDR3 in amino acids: CASSLGGFSYEQYF. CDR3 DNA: TGTGCCAGCAGCCTGGGGGGGTTTTCCTACGAGCAGTACTTC.

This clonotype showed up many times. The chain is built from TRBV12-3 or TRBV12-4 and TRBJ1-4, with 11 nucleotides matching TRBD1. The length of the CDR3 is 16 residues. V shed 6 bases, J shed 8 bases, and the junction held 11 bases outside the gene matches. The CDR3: CASRDGPGQGEEKLFF. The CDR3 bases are TGTGCCAGCAGAGATGGTCCGGGACAGGGGGAGGAAAAACTGTTTTTT.

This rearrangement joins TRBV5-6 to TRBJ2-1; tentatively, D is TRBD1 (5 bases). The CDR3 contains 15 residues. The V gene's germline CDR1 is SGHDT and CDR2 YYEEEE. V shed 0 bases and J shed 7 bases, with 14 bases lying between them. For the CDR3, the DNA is TGTGCCAGCAGCTTGGATTGGGGCCCCTTAAATGAGCAGTTCTTC. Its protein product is CASSLDWGPLNEQFF.

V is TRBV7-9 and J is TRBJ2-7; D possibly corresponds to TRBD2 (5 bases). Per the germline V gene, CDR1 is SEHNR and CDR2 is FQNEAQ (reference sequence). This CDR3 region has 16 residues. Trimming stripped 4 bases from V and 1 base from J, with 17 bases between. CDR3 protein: CASSSPKEGGSYEQYF. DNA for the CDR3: TGTGCCAGCAGCTCGCCTAAAGAGGGTGGATCCTACGAGCAGTACTTC.

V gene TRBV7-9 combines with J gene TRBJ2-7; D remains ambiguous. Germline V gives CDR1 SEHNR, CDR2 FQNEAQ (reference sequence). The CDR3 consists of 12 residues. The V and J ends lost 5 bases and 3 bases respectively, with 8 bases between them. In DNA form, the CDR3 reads TGTGCCAGCAGCGCCCCCTACTACGAGCAGTACTTC. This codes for CASSAPYYEQYF.

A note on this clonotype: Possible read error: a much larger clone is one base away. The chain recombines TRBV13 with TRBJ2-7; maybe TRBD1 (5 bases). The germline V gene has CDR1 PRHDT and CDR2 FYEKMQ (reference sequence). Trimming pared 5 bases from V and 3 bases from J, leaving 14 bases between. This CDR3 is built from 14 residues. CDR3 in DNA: TGTGCCAGCAGCCCGGACAAGGTGCTCTACGAGCAGTACTTC. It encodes CASSPDKVLYEQYF.

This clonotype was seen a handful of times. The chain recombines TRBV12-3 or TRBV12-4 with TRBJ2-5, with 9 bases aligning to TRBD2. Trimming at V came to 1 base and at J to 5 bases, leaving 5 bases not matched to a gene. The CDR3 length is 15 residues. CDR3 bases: TGTGCCAGCAGTTTAGGGGGCGGGGGGGCGGAGACCCAGTACTTC. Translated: CASSLGGGGAETQYF.

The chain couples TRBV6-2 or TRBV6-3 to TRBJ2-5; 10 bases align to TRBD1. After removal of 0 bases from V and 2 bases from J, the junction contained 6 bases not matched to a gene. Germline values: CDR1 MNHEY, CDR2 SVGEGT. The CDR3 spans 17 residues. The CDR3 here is CASSYSRTGGLQETQYF. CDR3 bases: TGTGCCAGCAGTTACTCTCGGACAGGGGGATTACAAGAGACCCAGTACTTC.

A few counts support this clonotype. CDR3 bases: TGTGCCAGCAGCTCGGGACTAGCTTCTTTCGAGCAGTTCTTC. It translates to CASSSGLASFEQFF. The rearrangement links TRBV5-4 to TRBJ2-1; 9 positions match TRBD2. V was clipped by 3 bases and J by 10 bases; unmatched bases: 8. Germline V gives CDR1 SGHNT, CDR2 YYREEE (reference sequence). The length of the CDR3 is 14 residues.

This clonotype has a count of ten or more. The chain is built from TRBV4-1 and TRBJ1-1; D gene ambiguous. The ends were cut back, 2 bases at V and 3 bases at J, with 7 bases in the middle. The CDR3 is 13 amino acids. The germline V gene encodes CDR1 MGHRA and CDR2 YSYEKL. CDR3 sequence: CASSQHEDTEAFF. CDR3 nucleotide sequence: TGCGCCAGCAGCCAACATGAGGACACTGAAGCTTTCTTT.

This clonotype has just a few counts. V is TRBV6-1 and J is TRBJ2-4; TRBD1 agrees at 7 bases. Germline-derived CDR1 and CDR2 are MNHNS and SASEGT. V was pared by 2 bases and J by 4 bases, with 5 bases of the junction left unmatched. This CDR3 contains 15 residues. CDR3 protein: CASSETDRWKNIQYF. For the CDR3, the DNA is TGTGCCAGCAGTGAAACGGACAGGTGGAAAAACATTCAGTACTTC.

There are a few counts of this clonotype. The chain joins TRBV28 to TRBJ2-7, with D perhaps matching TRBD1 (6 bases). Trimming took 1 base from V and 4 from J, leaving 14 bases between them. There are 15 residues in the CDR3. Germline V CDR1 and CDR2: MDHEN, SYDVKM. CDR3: CASSLFADSRYEQYF. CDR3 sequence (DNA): TGTGCCAGCAGTTTATTTGCGGACAGCCGATACGAGCAGTACTTC.

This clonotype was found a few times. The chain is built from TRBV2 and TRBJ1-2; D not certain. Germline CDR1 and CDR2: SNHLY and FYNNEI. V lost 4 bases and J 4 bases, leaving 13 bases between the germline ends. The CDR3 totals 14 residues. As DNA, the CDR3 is TGTGCCAGCAGTGTGGATTACAGTTCCTATGGCTACACCTTC. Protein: CASSVDYSSYGYTF. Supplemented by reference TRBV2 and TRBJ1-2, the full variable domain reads EPEVTQTPSHQVTQMGQEVILRCVPISNHLYFYWYRQILGQKVEFLVSFYNNEISEKSEIFDDQFSVERPDGSNFTLKIRSTKLEDSAMYFCASSVDYSSYGYTFGSGTRLTVV.

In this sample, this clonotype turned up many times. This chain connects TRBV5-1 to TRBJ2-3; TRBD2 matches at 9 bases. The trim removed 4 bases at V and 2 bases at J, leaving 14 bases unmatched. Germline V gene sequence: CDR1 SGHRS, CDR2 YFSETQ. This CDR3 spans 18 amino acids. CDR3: CASSGWPGIAGDTDTQYF. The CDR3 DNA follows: TGCGCCAGCAGCGGGTGGCCAGGAATAGCGGGGGACACAGATACGCAGTATTTT.

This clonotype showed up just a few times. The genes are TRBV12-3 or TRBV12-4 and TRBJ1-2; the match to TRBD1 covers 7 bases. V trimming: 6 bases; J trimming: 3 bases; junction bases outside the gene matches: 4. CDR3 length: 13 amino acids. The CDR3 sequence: CASSQGTDYGYTF. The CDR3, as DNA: TGTGCCAGCAGCCAAGGGACAGACTATGGCTACACCTTC.

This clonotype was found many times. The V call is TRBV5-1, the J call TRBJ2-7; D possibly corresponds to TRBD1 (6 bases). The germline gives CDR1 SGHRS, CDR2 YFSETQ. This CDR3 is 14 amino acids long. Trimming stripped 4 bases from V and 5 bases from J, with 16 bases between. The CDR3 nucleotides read TGCGCCAGCAGCCTTACAGGGACACTCCACGAGCAGTACTTC. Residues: CASSLTGTLHEQYF.